The entry that follows covers one T cell receptor beta chain sequence. Its cognate antigen is unknown. The study ran its PCR with 60 Vbeta and 13 Jbeta primers. Measured with immunoSEQ multiplex PCR; TCRdb has only the in-frame clones, and not every one. This table holds under 95,000 clones, around 80% found once. This specimen comes from a study of cytomegalovirus exposure and HLA in healthy donors. Across the study: A prior study identified just under 120 million unique TCR beta sequences from 180 million or so T cells. Study conclusions and caveats: TCR beta chain V- and J-gene trimming was linked, in a later analysis, to a missense variant in DCLRE1C. In a later analysis, productive TCRs from donors in an Asian-associated ancestry cluster reportedly carried fewer N-insertions than the cohort mean.

This receptor was obtained from a man aged 35-49 years in good health and CMV-seronegative. The source material was PBMCs.

This CDR3 reads CASSYPYTGELFF. Here the CDR3 DNA reads TGTGCCAGCAGTTACCCCTACACCGGGGAGCTGTTTTTT. J is TRBJ2-2 and V is TRBV6-5, with D unresolved. Germline CDR1 reads MNHEY; CDR2 reads SVGAGI. The V end lost 2 bases, the J end lost 3 bases, and 4 bases lay between the germline ends. This CDR3 is built from 13 residues.